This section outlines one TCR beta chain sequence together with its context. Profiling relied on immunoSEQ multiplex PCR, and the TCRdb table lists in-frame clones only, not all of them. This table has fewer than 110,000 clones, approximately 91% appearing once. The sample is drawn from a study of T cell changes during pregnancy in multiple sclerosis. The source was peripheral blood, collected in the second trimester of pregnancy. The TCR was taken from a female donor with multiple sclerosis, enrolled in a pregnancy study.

In nucleotides, the CDR3 is TGCAGCGTTAGGACTCCCGGGACAGGGGGCACCGGGGAGCTGTTTTTT. It codes for CSVRTPGTGGTGELFF. The chain uses TRBV29-1 and TRBJ2-2, with TRBD1 matching over 11 bases. Germline values: CDR1 SQVTM, CDR2 ANQGSEA. CDR3 length: 16 residues. V shed 5 bases and J 4 bases; nucleotides not matched to a gene: 9.